This is a list of T cell receptor beta chains from one sample in a study of T-cell memory formation after mild COVID-19. One entry per CDR3 protein results from TCRdb running MiXCR on the 5' RACE reads. The sample holds 130,000 to 150,000 distinct CDR3 sequences, approximately 6% seen once. Sequencing used PBMCs or a T cell subset sorted from them (not recorded which). The receptors here all came from an adult woman who had mild COVID-19 (a few samples of this study predate the infection). Cell type and time point are not known. Both conserved end residues are part of each CDR3. D genes are given only for firm matches. Only some rows state a clone size, as once, few, many or a class for expanded clones.

>TRBV2|TRBJ1-5|TRBD1|.
TGTGCCAGCAGTAAAACGCGGGGACAGGGGCTCGATCAGCCCCAGCATTTT
CASSKTRGQGLDQPQHF
>TRBV12-3/TRBV12-4|TRBJ2-1|.|many
TGTGCCAGCAGTTTGGGGCAAAAGGACGCTGAGCAGTTCTTC
CASSLGQKDAEQFF
>TRBV6-5|TRBJ1-1|.|.
TGTGCCAGCAGTGATGGGGCTGAAGCTTTCTTT
CASSDGAEAFF
>TRBV12-3/TRBV12-4|TRBJ2-1|TRBD2|many
TGTGCCAGCAGTTTCGAAGGTCGGGGGGGGAATGAGCAGTTCTTC
CASSFEGRGGNEQFF
>TRBV23-1|TRBJ2-3|TRBD2|few
TGCGCCAGCAGTCAATCTGGGGGGGATGGCGATACGCAGTATTTT
CASSQSGGDGDTQYF
>TRBV24-1|TRBJ1-5|TRBD1|few
TGTGCCACCAGTGACCGTGACAGGGGTAGCAATCAGCCCCAGCATTTT
CATSDRDRGSNQPQHF
>TRBV7-9|TRBJ1-1|.|.
TGTGCCAGCAGCTTAGTTGGGGACACTGAAGCTTTCTTT
CASSLVGDTEAFF
>TRBV12-3/TRBV12-4|TRBJ1-5|TRBD1|few
TGTGCCAGCAGTTTGCGGGACAGGGGGCGCGGTCAGCCCCAGCATTTT
CASSLRDRGRGQPQHF
>TRBV20-1|TRBJ2-3|TRBD2|few
TGCAGTGCTAGAGGGGAACTAGCGGTTAGCACAGATACGCAGTATTTT
CSARGELAVSTDTQYF
>TRBV7-8|TRBJ1-2|TRBD1|.
TGTGCCAGCAGCTTAAATCGACAGGGAATCTCTTTTGGAGGCTACACCTTC
CASSLNRQGISFGGYTF
>TRBV3-1|TRBJ2-7|.|few
TGTGCCAGCAGCCAAGCGAGCCACCGCGGGGCGGAGCAGTACTTC
CASSQASHRGAEQYF
>TRBV7-2|TRBJ1-4|.|few
TGTGCCAGCAGCGCCCTTTTTAAGGAAAAACTGTTTTTT
CASSALFKEKLFF
>TRBV7-9|TRBJ1-5|.|few
TGTGCCAGCAGCGAGGGACGATATAGCAATCAGCCCCAGCATTTT
CASSEGRYSNQPQHF
>TRBV5-1|TRBJ2-2|.|few
TGCGCCAGCAGCTTGGTGGAAGGGGAGCTGTTTTTT
CASSLVEGELFF
>TRBV5-6|TRBJ2-1|.|few
TGTGCCAGCAGCTTGGATCTGGGGGCTTCCTACAATGAGCAGTTCTTC
CASSLDLGASYNEQFF
>TRBV20-1|TRBJ2-3|.|many
TGCAGTGCTAGACCCGCAGATACGCAGTATTTT
CSARPADTQYF
>TRBV7-7|TRBJ2-1|.|few
TGTGCCAGCAGCTTTCCAGGCGGTGAGCAGTTCTTC
CASSFPGGEQFF
>TRBV7-2|TRBJ2-1|TRBD2|many
TGTGCCAGCAGCCCTTTGACTAGCGGGCGTGAGCAGTTCTTC
CASSPLTSGREQFF
>TRBV5-1|TRBJ2-1|TRBD1|many
TGCGCCAGCAGCTTCAAGGAAAAGGGGGCGCGTGAGCAGTTCTTC
CASSFKEKGAREQFF
>TRBV5-1|TRBJ2-7|TRBD1|many
TGCGCCAGCAGCTTGAGCACAGGGGTTCGCAACGAGCAGTACTTC
CASSLSTGVRNEQYF
>TRBV5-1|TRBJ2-5|.|few
TGCGCCAGCAGCTCCCCAGGGGGGAAGGAGACCCAGTACTTC
CASSSPGGKETQYF
>TRBV6-2/TRBV6-3|TRBJ2-7|TRBD2|.
TGTGCCAGCAGTTACAAGACGGGAGGGTCCTACGAGCAGTACTTC
CASSYKTGGSYEQYF
>TRBV6-1|TRBJ1-1|.|many
TGTGCCAGCAGGTGGACAATGAACACTGAAGCTTTCTTT
CASRWTMNTEAFF
>TRBV20-1|TRBJ2-5|.|few
TGCAGTGCTCGCAATGGGGAGCGGCCAAAAGAGACCCAGTACTTC
CSARNGERPKETQYF
>TRBV5-1|TRBJ2-7|.|few
TGCGCCAGCAGACTGGCCTCGGGGTGGACCTACGAGCAGTACTTC
CASRLASGWTYEQYF
>TRBV6-2/TRBV6-3|TRBJ2-7|TRBD2|many
TGTGCCACCAGCGGACTAGCGGGCGCCTACGAGCAGTACTTC
CATSGLAGAYEQYF
>TRBV29-1|TRBJ2-7|.|many
TGCAGCGTTGGTACGAACTACGAGCAGTACTTC
CSVGTNYEQYF
>TRBV7-9|TRBJ1-2|.|.
TGTGCCAGCAGCTTAGCGGCCGGGACTAACTATGGCTACACCTTC
CASSLAAGTNYGYTF
>TRBV6-5|TRBJ1-1|.|many
TGTGCCAGCAGATCAACCAGACAGGCTATGAACACTGAAGCTTTCTTT
CASRSTRQAMNTEAFF
>TRBV9|TRBJ1-2|.|many
TGTGCCAGCAGCGTAGCGGGCAGAGCTAACTATGGCTACACCTTC
CASSVAGRANYGYTF
>TRBV24-1|TRBJ1-4|.|many
TGTGCCACCAGTGACGGGTCAACAACAACTAATGAAAAACTGTTTTTT
CATSDGSTTTNEKLFF
>TRBV20-1|TRBJ1-2|TRBD1|.
TGCAGTGCCCAGGGGGGTCAAAACTATGGCTACACCTTC
CSAQGGQNYGYTF
>TRBV6-5|TRBJ2-3|.|many
TGTGCCAGCAGTGGGGTCCGGGATTCCAGTATGCATGATACGCAGTATTTT
CASSGVRDSSMHDTQYF
>TRBV20-1|TRBJ1-1|.|many
TGCAGTGCTAGAGGTCCATGGACATTGAACACTGAAGCTTTCTTT
CSARGPWTLNTEAFF
>TRBV2|TRBJ2-1|.|few
TGTGCCAGCAAGAAATTGGGGAGCTCCTACAATGAGCAGTTCTTC
CASKKLGSSYNEQFF
>TRBV12-3/TRBV12-4|TRBJ1-5|.|few
TGTGCCAGCAGTTTGTCACTCAATCAGCCCCAGCATTTT
CASSLSLNQPQHF
>TRBV11-3|TRBJ2-7|.|few
TGTGCCAGCAGCCTATCCAATTACGAGCAGTACTTC
CASSLSNYEQYF
>TRBV19|TRBJ1-5|.|many
TGTGCCAGTAGCCTCGGGGGGGAGCATCAGCCCCAGCATTTT
CASSLGGEHQPQHF
>TRBV27|TRBJ1-1|.|many
TGTGCCAGCAGTTCCTCGGGAGGGGGGGGTACCTTT
CASSSSGGGGTF
>TRBV9|TRBJ2-1|TRBD1|many
TGTGCCAGCACTCTTACGGGACAGGGGTACGATGAGCAGTTCTTC
CASTLTGQGYDEQFF
>TRBV12-3/TRBV12-4|TRBJ2-7|.|many
TGTGCCAGCAGTTCCCCCGTCCTCCTCTACGAGCAGTACTTC
CASSSPVLLYEQYF
>TRBV5-1|TRBJ2-3|TRBD2|many
TGCGCCAGCAGCTCGGAGGCTAGCGGGGGGGTTGGAACAGATACGCAGTATTTT
CASSSEASGGVGTDTQYF
>TRBV30|TRBJ2-3|.|many
TGTGCCTCGATTAGCCGTGATCATTTCACAGATACGCAGTATTTT
CASISRDHFTDTQYF
>TRBV7-2|TRBJ2-1|.|.
TGTGCCAGCAGCTCTCCGGGCCGTAGCAAGTTCTTC
CASSSPGRSKFF
>TRBV29-1|TRBJ2-7|.|many
TGCAGCGTTGCTGACGGTTCCTACGAGCAGTACTTC
CSVADGSYEQYF